The 22 T cell receptor beta chains below all came from one sample that was sequenced in a study of blood T cells in healthy people across ages. Sample-barcoded 5' priming and a J-beta primer mix drove a second PCR of about 7 to 11 cycles. TCRdb analysed the 5' RACE reads with MiXCR anew, one entry per CDR3 protein. This sample has 650,000 to 700,000 distinct CDR3 sequences, with approximately 29% found just once. Sequencing was performed on blood. Every receptor here comes from a woman aged 80 or over in good health.

The chain combines TRBV5-6 with TRBJ1-5, with no clear D. Trimming cost V 3 bases and J 2 bases, with 15 bases left between them. Germline V gene lookup returns CDR1 SGHDT and CDR2 YYEEEE. The CDR3 length is 16 residues. Here the CDR3 DNA reads TGTGCCAGCAGCTCCCCCCGGACGGACCGCAATCAGCCCCAGCATTTT. Translation: CASSSPRTDRNQPQHF. Full variable domain (rest looked up from reference TRBV5-6 and TRBJ1-5): DAGVTQSPTHLIKTRGQQVTLRCSPKSGHDTVSWYQQALGQGPQFIFQYYEEEERQRGNFPDRFSGHQFPNYSSELNVNALLLGDSALYLCASSSPRTDRNQPQHFGDGTRLSIL.

This clonotype was counted ten times or more. The J gene is TRBJ2-3, the V gene TRBV6-1; D unclear. Germline V gene data show CDR1 as MNHNS and CDR2 as SASEGT. V dropped 4 bases and J dropped 0 bases, with 2 bases sitting between them. This CDR3 is built from 12 residues. CDR3 bases: TGTGCCAGCAGTGGCAGCACAGATACGCAGTATTTT. It codes for CASSGSTDTQYF.

The chain links TRBV5-1 to TRBJ1-2; 9 bases line up with TRBD1. The CDR3 totals 15 residues. Germline trimming cut 5 bases from V and 6 bases from J; bases unmatched to any gene: 11. Germline loops: CDR1 SGHRS, CDR2 YFSETQ. The CDR3 region has the DNA TGCGCCAGCAGGGCACAGGGGGCGCAGGGAGATGGCTACACCTTC. Encoded protein: CASRAQGAQGDGYTF. The entire variable domain, with the rest obtained from reference TRBV5-1 and TRBJ1-2, is as follows: KAGVTQTPRYLIKTRGQQVTLSCSPISGHRSVSWYQQTPGQGLQFLFEYFSETQRNKGNFPGRFSGRQFSNSRSEMNVSTLELGDSALYLCASRAQGAQGDGYTFGSGTRLTVV.

The V call is TRBV7-6, the J call TRBJ2-7; 7 positions agree with TRBD2. CDR1 is SGHVS, CDR2 FNYEAQ, per germline. With V trimmed by 0 bases and J by 0 bases, 8 bases remained unmatched. The CDR3 has 17 residues. The CDR3 loop is CASSLAAKLASSYEQYF. The CDR3, as DNA: TGTGCCAGCAGCTTAGCCGCAAAACTAGCGAGCTCCTACGAGCAGTACTTC.

This clonotype has more than one count but fewer than ten. The chain has TRBV5-5 and TRBJ1-1, with no clear D. Germline CDR1 reads SGHKS; CDR2 reads YYEKEE (reference sequence). The V end lost 4 bases, the J end lost 11 bases, and 12 bases lay between the germline ends. There are 11 residues in the CDR3. CDR3 sequence: CASSRLDEAFF. The CDR3 coding sequence is TGTGCCAGCAGCCGACTCGACGAGGCTTTCTTT.

The chain is built from TRBV7-2 and TRBJ1-5, with D tentatively TRBD1 (5 bases). The CDR3 runs to 17 residues. V was pared by 0 bases and J by 0 bases, with 12 bases between. The germline gives CDR1 SGHTA, CDR2 FQGNSA. DNA for the CDR3: TGTGCCAGCAGCTTAGCCCGGGGGGTTAATAGCAATCAGCCCCAGCATTTT. Translation: CASSLARGVNSNQPQHF.

This clonotype was observed many times. The chain combines TRBV15 with TRBJ2-7; D is perhaps TRBD1 or TRBD2 (5 bases each). V was trimmed by 0 bases and J by 3 bases, leaving 12 bases between them. Per germline, CDR1 LNHNV and CDR2 YYDKDF (reference sequence). This CDR3 has 15 residues. The CDR3, as DNA: TGTGCCACCAGCAGAGATAAGGGACGTTTCTACGAGCAGTACTTC. As protein: CATSRDKGRFYEQYF.

The rearrangement links TRBV7-8 to TRBJ2-1; 10 bases are a match to TRBD1. From germline, CDR1 is SGHVS and CDR2 FQNEAQ. V lost 1 base, J lost 3 bases, and 9 bases stayed unmatched. There are 18 residues in the CDR3. CDR3 in DNA: TGTGCCAGCAGCTTAGAGTTTAGGGGGACAGGGGTCTACAATGAGCAGTTCTTC. This gives the protein CASSLEFRGTGVYNEQFF.

This clonotype has more than one count but fewer than ten. V gene TRBV9 combines with J gene TRBJ2-5; D possibly matches TRBD1 or TRBD2 (5 bases each). The CDR3 totals 13 residues. Trimming shortened V by 0 bases and J by 11 bases, and 14 bases separated the two germline ends. The germline V gene encodes CDR1 SGDLS and CDR2 YYNGEE. CDR3 coding DNA: TGTGCCAGCAGCGTAGGAGGGGAGCTCCAGCAGTACTTC. It codes for CASSVGGELQQYF. The whole variable domain, remainder taken from reference TRBV9 and TRBJ2-5, is DSGVTQTPKHLITATGQRVTLRCSPRSGDLSVYWYQQSLDQGLQFLIQYYNGEERAKGNILERFSAQQFPDLHSELNLSSLELGDSALYFCASSVGGELQQYFGPGTRLLVL.

This clonotype was recorded at least ten times. The V gene is TRBV11-1, the J gene TRBJ2-1, with TRBD1 matching over 8 bases. The CDR3 consists of 12 residues. Germline V CDR1 and CDR2: SGHAT, FQDESV (reference sequence). The J segment lost 10 bases and the V segment lost 6 bases, leaving 5 bases of the junction unmatched. The CDR3 loop reads CASRRAGGEQFF. CDR3 DNA: TGTGCCAGCAGGCGCGCAGGGGGCGAGCAGTTCTTC.

Concerning this clonotype: This may be a read error, as it is one base from a much larger clone. This chain uses TRBV7-2 with TRBJ1-2; D gene uncertain. CDR1 SGHTA and CDR2 FQGNSA come from the germline V gene. V gave up 7 bases and J gave up 4 bases, with 19 bases separating them. CDR3 length: 15 residues. CDR3 nucleotides: TGTGCCAGCATACGAGACACCCGGCTGGGCTATGGCTACACCTTC. Translated: CASIRDTRLGYGYTF.

V usage is TRBV20-1 and J usage is TRBJ2-5; 9 bases are a match to TRBD2. This CDR3 is built from 15 residues. V gave up 4 bases and J gave up 1 base; unmatched junction bases: 7. Germline V CDR1 and CDR2: DFQATT, SNEGSKA (reference sequence). CDR3 nucleotide sequence: TGCAGTGCTAAGGGACTAGCAGGGGCCCAAGAGACCCAGTACTTC. Translated: CSAKGLAGAQETQYF.

This clonotype has only a few counts. The chain recombines TRBV7-8 with TRBJ1-4; weak D call: TRBD1 (5 bases). Trimming cost V 1 base and J 7 bases, with 13 bases left between them. The germline V gene encodes CDR1 SGHVS and CDR2 FQNEAQ. The CDR3 length is 15 residues. The CDR3 sequence: CASSLDGGTSEKLFF. DNA of the CDR3: TGTGCCAGCAGCTTAGATGGGGGGACGAGTGAAAAACTGTTTTTT. The whole variable domain, remainder taken from reference TRBV7-8 and TRBJ1-4, is GAGVSQSPRYKVAKRGQDVALRCDPISGHVSLFWYQQALGQGPEFLTYFQNEAQLDKSGLPSDRFFAERPEGSVSTLKIQRTQQEDSAVYLCASSLDGGTSEKLFFGSGTQLSVL.

A note on this clonotype: A much larger clone differs by one base, so this may be a read error. The chain joins TRBV12-3 or TRBV12-4 to TRBJ2-3, with 7 bases identical to TRBD1. The V gene end was trimmed by 7 bases and the J gene end by 6 bases; junction bases not matched to a gene: 10. The length of the CDR3 is 14 residues. The CDR3 sequence: CASIRDRGADTQYF. CDR3 bases: TGTGCCAGCATTAGGGACAGAGGGGCGGATACGCAGTATTTT.

This clonotype was counted ten times or more. This sequence joins TRBV6-1 and TRBJ1-5; 7 bases map to TRBD1. Germline trimming cut 4 bases from V and 4 bases from J; bases unmatched to any gene: 4. Germline values: CDR1 MNHNS, CDR2 SASEGT. The CDR3 has 14 amino acids. The CDR3 sequence is CASSGQGGNQPQHF. The DNA for the CDR3 is TGTGCCAGCAGTGGACAGGGAGGTAATCAGCCCCAGCATTTT.

Of note for this clonotype: Given a much more abundant clone one base away, this may be a read error. The rearrangement links TRBV20-1 to TRBJ2-1, with TRBD1 as a possible D gene (5 bases). The J call may be in error: the DNA end matches TRBJ2-7 better. CDR3 length equals 14 residues. CDR1 is DFQATT, CDR2 SNEGSKA, per germline (reference sequence). The CDR3 bases are TGCAGTGCTAGAGGCAGGGCTGCCTACAATGAGCAGTACTTC. This sequence encodes CSARGRAAYNEQYF.

The table lists this clonotype with many counts. The rearrangement links TRBV13 to TRBJ2-4; tentative D call: TRBD2 (6 bases). Deletions cut 2 bases from V and 15 bases from J, with 14 bases between. The CDR3 runs 12 residues. Germline V gene data show CDR1 as PRHDT and CDR2 as FYEKMQ (reference sequence). CDR3 DNA: TGTGCCAGCAGCTTATTGGAGGGCCTCACGTACTTC. Its translation is CASSLLEGLTYF.

This clonotype was found a few times. This chain uses TRBV5-1 with TRBJ1-2; D is undetermined. The CDR3 runs 15 residues. V lost 5 bases and J 0 bases, leaving 14 bases between the germline ends. Per the germline V gene, CDR1 is SGHRS and CDR2 is YFSETQ. The CDR3 region is CASRPGNLANYGYTF. CDR3 bases: TGCGCCAGCAGACCCGGCAATCTCGCTAACTATGGCTACACCTTC.

This clonotype was counted at least ten times. The V and J genes are TRBV12-3 or TRBV12-4 and TRBJ2-5, with a weak D call TRBD2 (7 bases). The CDR3 loop spans 14 amino acids. The germline V and J ends were trimmed by 0 bases and 9 bases, with 14 bases remaining between them. CDR3 nucleotides: TGTGCCAGCAGTTTAGCGGGGGGGGCCAAGGCCCAGTACTTC. Its translation: CASSLAGGAKAQYF.

As to this clonotype: Germline and junction disagree at one end, which may indicate a read error. This chain links TRBV12-3 or TRBV12-4 with TRBJ1-2, with D unresolved. The CDR3 consists of 12 residues. In DNA, the CDR3 is TGTGCCAGCAGTCTCAGTAACTATGGCCACACCTTC. The encoded protein is CASSLSNYGHTF.

Comments on this clonotype: A read error may explain this, as a much larger clone is one base away. The chain employs TRBV20-1 and TRBJ2-1, with D perhaps TRBD2 (5 bases). Germline values: CDR1 DFQATT, CDR2 SNEGSKA (reference sequence). This CDR3 has 15 residues. The ends were cut back, 8 bases at V and 0 bases at J, with 17 bases in the middle. In DNA, the CDR3 is TGCAGTACTAACCTAGCAGCGAGCTCCTACAATGAGCAGTTCTTC. It translates to CSTNLAASSYNEQFF.

This clonotype appeared many times. This chain joins TRBV7-9 and TRBJ2-4; D unclear. V was cut by 3 bases and J by 13 bases, with 10 bases left in between. Per germline, CDR1 SEHNR and CDR2 FQNEAQ (reference sequence). The CDR3 is made up of 11 amino acids. The CDR3 spells CASSFTEKQYF. In DNA, the CDR3 is TGTGCCAGCAGCTTTACAGAAAAGCAGTACTTC.